The rows below give T cell receptor beta chains drawn from one sample of a study of T cells in Graves' hyperthyroidism and ophthalmopathy. A single record per CDR3 protein comes from TCRdb applying MiXCR to the multiplex PCR reads. The table lists fewer than 750,000 distinct CDR3 sequences, about 43% of them singletons, with around 8% in the top ten. Sequenced input: peripheral blood or thyroid tissue (not recorded which). The receptor source for this set is a woman between 18 and 29 years old with Graves' hyperthyroidism. CDR3s include the opening cysteine and the closing phenylalanine or tryptophan. The order of the fields is D gene, V gene, clone size, J gene, CDR3 protein, CDR3 DNA. A D gene is named only where the DNA matches it firmly. Only part of the rows carry a size: once, few, many, or a class if the clone is expanded.

D: .; V: TRBV4-2; size: many; J: TRBJ2-2; CDR3: CASTPVISGWTGELFF; DNA: TGTGCCAGCACCCCCGTAATCTCAGGATGGACCGGGGAGCTGTTTTTT
D: .; V: TRBV20-1; size: many; J: TRBJ2-7; CDR3: CSANTFRDISYEQYF; DNA: TGCAGTGCTAACACCTTCCGGGACATCTCCTACGAGCAGTACTTC
D: .; V: TRBV5-1; size: many; J: TRBJ1-2; CDR3: CASSPGPLGYGYTF; DNA: TGCGCCAGCAGCCCAGGCCCTCTCGGCTATGGCTACACCTTC
D: .; V: TRBV6-4; size: few; J: TRBJ2-2; CDR3: CASSYIGAGELFF; DNA: TGTGCCAGCAGTTACATAGGGGCCGGGGAGCTGTTTTTT
D: .; V: TRBV25-1; size: .; J: TRBJ1-2; CDR3: CASHYGYTF; DNA: TGTGCCAGCCACTATGGCTACACCTTC
D: .; V: TRBV11-3; size: many; J: TRBJ1-2; CDR3: CASSAASYGYTF; DNA: TGTGCCAGCAGCGCCGCCAGCTATGGCTACACCTTC
D: .; V: TRBV7-6; size: .; J: TRBJ2-7; CDR3: CASSRARYEQYF; DNA: TGTGCCAGCAGCAGGGCGCGATACGAGCAGTACTTC
D: TRBD2; V: TRBV7-9; size: .; J: TRBJ2-5; CDR3: CASRPSGTEETQYF; DNA: TGTGCCAGCAGACCTAGCGGGACAGAAGAGACCCAGTACTTC
D: TRBD1; V: TRBV7-3; size: .; J: TRBJ1-4; CDR3: CASSRQGETGKLFF; DNA: TGTGCCAGCAGTCGACAGGGGGAAACTGGAAAACTGTTTTTT
D: TRBD1; V: TRBV12-3/TRBV12-4; size: many; J: TRBJ1-5; CDR3: CASSFRTGRLPQHF; DNA: TGTGCCAGCAGTTTCCGGACAGGGCGACTGCCCCAGCATTTT
D: .; V: TRBV29-1; size: few; J: TRBJ2-3; CDR3: CSAVAASTDTQYF; DNA: TGCAGCGCTGTGGCAGCCTCCACAGATACGCAGTATTTT
D: TRBD1; V: TRBV2; size: many; J: TRBJ1-5; CDR3: CASKTRTGGNQPQHF; DNA: TGTGCCAGCAAAACACGGACAGGGGGCAATCAGCCCCAGCATTTT
D: TRBD1; V: TRBV9; size: many; J: TRBJ1-2; CDR3: CASSRTGTEVRYTF; DNA: TGTGCCAGCAGCCGCACCGGGACAGAGGTGAGGTACACCTTC
D: .; V: TRBV7-9; size: .; J: TRBJ1-1; CDR3: CASLWAGGEAFF; DNA: TGTGCCAGCCTCTGGGCCGGGGGTGAAGCTTTCTTT
D: .; V: TRBV2; size: .; J: TRBJ2-6; CDR3: CASSNERGTEAF; DNA: TGTGCCAGCAGTAACGAACGGGGCACTGAAGCTTTC
D: .; V: TRBV20-1; size: many; J: TRBJ2-7; CDR3: CSALGLPAEQYF; DNA: TGCAGTGCCCTTGGACTTCCCGCCGAGCAGTACTTC
D: .; V: TRBV20-1; size: .; J: TRBJ2-1; CDR3: CSATDPSAGYNEQFF; DNA: TGCAGTGCCACTGACCCTAGCGCAGGATACAATGAGCAGTTCTTC
D: .; V: TRBV10-3; size: few; J: TRBJ1-2; CDR3: CAITPGVPDGYTF; DNA: TGTGCCATCACCCCTGGGGTTCCAGACGGCTACACCTTC
D: .; V: TRBV15; size: .; J: TRBJ1-5; CDR3: CATSRGGASNQPQHF; DNA: TGTGCCACCAGCAGAGGGGGAGCGAGCAATCAGCCCCAGCATTTT
D: TRBD1; V: TRBV3-1; size: many; J: TRBJ2-7; CDR3: CASSSGQGKYEQYF; DNA: TGTGCCAGCAGCTCCGGACAGGGAAAATACGAGCAGTACTTC
D: TRBD1; V: TRBV11-2; size: many; J: TRBJ1-2; CDR3: CASSRDRVGYTF; DNA: TGTGCCAGCAGCAGGGACAGGGTAGGCTACACCTTC
D: .; V: TRBV2; size: few; J: TRBJ2-1; CDR3: CASNLNEQFF; DNA: TGTGCCAGCAACCTCAATGAGCAGTTCTTC
D: TRBD2; V: TRBV7-9; size: few; J: TRBJ2-7; CDR3: CASSLLGLAEF; DNA: TGTGCCAGCAGCTTGTTGGGACTAGCGGAGTTC
D: TRBD1; V: TRBV7-9; size: .; J: TRBJ1-1; CDR3: CASSSPDRETEAFF; DNA: TGTGCCAGCAGCTCCCCGGACAGGGAGACTGAAGCTTTCTTT
D: TRBD1; V: TRBV7-8; size: .; J: TRBJ2-7; CDR3: CASPGQGAYEQYF; DNA: TGTGCCTCCCCGGGACAGGGGGCCTACGAGCAGTACTTC
D: .; V: TRBV5-1; size: many; J: TRBJ2-5; CDR3: CASRRQAALGETQYF; DNA: TGCGCCAGTAGAAGACAAGCGGCCTTGGGGGAGACCCAGTACTTC
D: .; V: TRBV24-1; size: many; J: TRBJ1-2; CDR3: CATSSGGGDYGYTF; DNA: TGTGCCACCAGTTCGGGAGGAGGGGACTATGGCTACACCTTC
D: .; V: TRBV7-9; size: .; J: TRBJ1-1; CDR3: CASSLEYLGTEAFF; DNA: TGTGCCAGCAGCTTAGAGTACTTAGGCACTGAAGCTTTCTTT
D: .; V: TRBV7-9; size: .; J: TRBJ1-2; CDR3: CASSEEGVNGYTF; DNA: TGTGCCAGCAGCGAGGAGGGGGTCAATGGCTACACCTTC
D: .; V: TRBV7-2; size: many; J: TRBJ1-1; CDR3: CASSSTRANTEAFF; DNA: TGTGCCAGCAGCTCCACCAGGGCTAACACTGAAGCTTTCTTT
D: TRBD1; V: TRBV20-1; size: .; J: TRBJ1-2; CDR3: CSAIQGVYGYTF; DNA: TGCAGTGCTATTCAGGGGGTCTATGGCTACACCTTC
D: .; V: TRBV7-2; size: .; J: TRBJ1-1; CDR3: CASSLERTF; DNA: TGTGCCAGCAGCTTGGAGCGAACCTTT
D: TRBD1; V: TRBV2; size: .; J: TRBJ2-3; CDR3: CASNRGITDTQYF; DNA: TGTGCCAGCAACAGGGGGATCACAGATACGCAGTATTTT
D: .; V: TRBV12-3/TRBV12-4; size: many; J: TRBJ2-7; CDR3: CASSRRDPKTYEQYF; DNA: TGTGCCAGCAGTAGGCGGGACCCGAAGACCTACGAGCAGTACTTC
D: TRBD1; V: TRBV30; size: .; J: TRBJ2-7; CDR3: CAWSGGTGLGYEQYF; DNA: TGTGCTTGGAGTGGAGGGACAGGGCTAGGCTACGAGCAGTACTTC
D: .; V: TRBV5-1; size: .; J: TRBJ2-6; CDR3: CASSLRQGLVGANVLTF; DNA: TGCGCCAGCAGCTTGCGGCAGGGGTTAGTTGGGGCCAACGTCCTGACTTTC